This is a list of T cell receptor beta chains from one sample in a study of human T cells and chemical hapten exposure. TCRdb re-analysed the RACE reads in MiXCR, keeping a single row per CDR3 protein. The sample has about 360,000 distinct CDR3 sequences, 6% to 8.5% seen once; the top ten hold 8.4%. The starting material was whole blood, obtained in connection with sensitization to the hapten diphenylcyclopropenone (DPC). The receptor set was obtained from a woman younger than 35 with alopecia areata. Some clones in this sample may be carry-over from other donors' samples. CDR3s include the opening cysteine and the closing phenylalanine or tryptophan. Each record gives: J gene, V gene, D gene, clone size, CDR3 DNA, CDR3 protein. D genes are given only for firm matches. Expanded clones are given a class, and other clones once, few, many or no size at all.

TRBJ2-4	TRBV9	.	many	TGTGCCAGCAGCGTTGCCGACAGCGACCTAGCCAAAAACATTCAGTACTTC	CASSVADSDLAKNIQYF
TRBJ2-3	TRBV11-3	TRBD1	.	TGTGCCAGCAGCCTGGGACAGGGTGGTCCGGATACGCAGTATTTT	CASSLGQGGPDTQYF
TRBJ1-1	TRBV28	TRBD1	.	TGTGCCAGCAGTGGGGACAGCTACACTGAAGCTTTCTTT	CASSGDSYTEAFF
TRBJ2-1	TRBV3-1	.	.	TGTGCCACCTACAACTGGGGGTCGGGGAATGAGCAGTTCTTC	CATYNWGSGNEQFF
TRBJ1-5	TRBV27	.	few	TGTGCCAGCACTTTAGGACAGTGCTACAGCAATCAGCCCCAGCATTTT	CASTLGQCYSNQPQHF
TRBJ2-6	TRBV6-6	TRBD1	few	TGTGCCAGCAAAACAGGGGCCGAAGCCTCTGGGGCCAACGTCCTGACTTTC	CASKTGAEASGANVLTF
TRBJ2-3	TRBV6-6	.	few	TGTGCCAGCAGTTACGCCAGGACTAGCACAGATACGCAGTATTTT	CASSYARTSTDTQYF
TRBJ2-3	TRBV5-4	.	many	TGTGCCAGCAGCTTGGACAACTTATTCACAGATACGCAGTATTTT	CASSLDNLFTDTQYF
TRBJ2-5	TRBV12-3/TRBV12-4	.	.	TGTGCCAGCAGGGACAGGACCCAGTACTTC	CASRDRTQYF
TRBJ1-1	TRBV27	.	many	TGTGCCAGCAGTTTTATGTGGGGGGAGAACACTGAAGCTTTCTTT	CASSFMWGENTEAFF
TRBJ2-3	TRBV12-3/TRBV12-4	.	many	TGTGCCAGCAGTTTGATGGGGGGCACAGATACGCAGTATTTT	CASSLMGGTDTQYF
TRBJ2-2	TRBV4-3	TRBD2	many	TGCGCCAGCAGCCAAGATTGGGCTAGCGGGGCGAACACCGGGGAGCTGTTTTTT	CASSQDWASGANTGELFF
TRBJ2-2	TRBV11-2	.	.	TGTGCCAGCAGCCCATTCTCGACCGGGGAGCTGTTTTTT	CASSPFSTGELFF
TRBJ1-6	TRBV7-2	.	once	TGTGCCAGCAGTAGGGGGAACAGCCTCTCCTATAATTCACCCCTCCACTTT	CASSRGNSLSYNSPLHF
TRBJ2-3	TRBV5-5	TRBD2	few	TGTGCCAGCAGGATGACTAGCGGGGGAGATACGCAGTATTTT	CASRMTSGGDTQYF
TRBJ1-2	TRBV6-5	.	.	TGTGCCAGCTGGCGGGGCGGCTATGGCTACACCTTC	CASWRGGYGYTF
TRBJ2-1	TRBV3-1	.	few	TGTGCCAGCAGCCCCGGGGCCTGGGATGAGCAGTTCTTC	CASSPGAWDEQFF
TRBJ2-5	TRBV6-2/TRBV6-3	.	few	TGTGCCAGCATCAACGGGGACCGTAGGTACCAAGAGACCCAGTACTTC	CASINGDRRYQETQYF
TRBJ2-3	TRBV29-1	.	.	TGCAGCGTCTCCCCAGGGGGCGGGGGATGGGGCACAGATACGCAGTATTTT	CSVSPGGGGWGTDTQYF
TRBJ1-1	TRBV7-9	.	.	TGTGCCAGCAGCCCTCACAGGGAAGCTGAAGCTTTCTTT	CASSPHREAEAFF
TRBJ2-4	TRBV12-3/TRBV12-4	.	few	TGTGCCAGCACCCCGAGGGGGTCAGCCAAAAACATTCAGTACTTC	CASTPRGSAKNIQYF
TRBJ2-5	TRBV9	TRBD2	.	TGTGCCAGCAGCCCGAGCGGGGTGGAGACCCAGTACTTC	CASSPSGVETQYF
TRBJ2-3	TRBV20-1	.	.	TGCAGTGCTAGCCTCCCCAGTAGCACAGATACGCAGTATTTT	CSASLPSSTDTQYF
TRBJ1-1	TRBV28	.	many	TGTGCCAGCAGTTTTCCCCGTGACATGAACACTGAAGCTTTCTTT	CASSFPRDMNTEAFF
TRBJ1-2	TRBV6-2/TRBV6-3	.	.	TGTGCCAGCAGCGGCGGACACCGGACCTTCTATGGCTACACCTTC	CASSGGHRTFYGYTF
TRBJ2-1	TRBV5-1	.	few	TGCGCCAGCCAATCCAGCGGAGTGGAGCGGGATGAGCAGTTCTTC	CASQSSGVERDEQFF
TRBJ2-2	TRBV5-1	.	.	TGCGCCAGCAAGAGACAGACACAGAACACCGGGGAGCTGTTTTTT	CASKRQTQNTGELFF
TRBJ2-4	TRBV20-1	.	many	TGCAGTGCTAGAGATCCTGGACAGACCTTAAACATTCAGTACTTC	CSARDPGQTLNIQYF
TRBJ2-3	TRBV2	.	few	TGTGCCAGCAGCACGGGACTTCGCACAGATACGCAGTATTTT	CASSTGLRTDTQYF
TRBJ1-4	TRBV12-3/TRBV12-4	TRBD1	few	TGTGCCAGCAGTCAGATGACAGGGGAAAAACTGTTTTTT	CASSQMTGEKLFF
TRBJ1-5	TRBV6-1	.	many	TGTGCCAGCAGACAGGGCTGGAAAAATCAGCCCCAGCATTTT	CASRQGWKNQPQHF
TRBJ2-5	TRBV7-3	.	.	TGTGCCAGCAGCCAAGGGACATTTCAAGAGACCCAGTACTTC	CASSQGTFQETQYF
TRBJ2-5	TRBV3-1	.	.	TGTGCGGCGGGCGCCGGGGAGACCCAGTACTTC	CAAGAGETQYF
TRBJ2-3	TRBV10-3	.	many	TGTGCCATCAGTGAGTCAGCAGGGACGACAGATACGCAGTATTTT	CAISESAGTTDTQYF